This T cell receptor (beta chain) stems from a study of blood T cells in healthy people across ages. V shed 2 bases and J shed 2 bases, with 9 bases lying between them. CDR1 is DFQATT, CDR2 SNEGSKA, per germline (reference sequence). This CDR3 spans 13 amino acids. Every sample yielded at least 7 million isolated PBMCs. Through a sample-barcoded 5' primer and a J-beta primer mix, a second PCR was run for about 7 to 12 cycles. TCRdb processed the 5' RACE reads anew with MiXCR; each CDR3 protein has one entry. Here the sample spans 550,000 to 600,000 distinct CDR3 sequences, more than 45% being singletons.

The receptor was isolated from an elderly man in good health. The gene calls are TRBV20-1 and TRBJ1-2; D may be TRBD1 (6 bases). The sequenced sample was blood. This chain's CDR3 is CSARRQENYGYTF. The CDR3 nucleotides read TGCAGTGCTAGACGACAGGAGAACTATGGCTACACCTTC.